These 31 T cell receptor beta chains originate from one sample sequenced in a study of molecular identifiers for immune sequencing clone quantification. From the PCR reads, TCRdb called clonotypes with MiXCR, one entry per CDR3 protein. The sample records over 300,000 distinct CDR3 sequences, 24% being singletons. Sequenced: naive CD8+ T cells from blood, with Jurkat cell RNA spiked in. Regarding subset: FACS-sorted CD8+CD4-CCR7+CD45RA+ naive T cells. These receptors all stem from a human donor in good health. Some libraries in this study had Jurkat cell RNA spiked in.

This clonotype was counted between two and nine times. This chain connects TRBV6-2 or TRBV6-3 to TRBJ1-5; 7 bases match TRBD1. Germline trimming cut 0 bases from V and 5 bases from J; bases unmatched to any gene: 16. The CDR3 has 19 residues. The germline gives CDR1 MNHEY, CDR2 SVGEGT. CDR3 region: CASSYSPRDRRLTDQPQHF. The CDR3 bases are TGTGCCAGCAGTTACTCCCCAAGGGACAGAAGACTTACGGATCAGCCCCAGCATTTT.

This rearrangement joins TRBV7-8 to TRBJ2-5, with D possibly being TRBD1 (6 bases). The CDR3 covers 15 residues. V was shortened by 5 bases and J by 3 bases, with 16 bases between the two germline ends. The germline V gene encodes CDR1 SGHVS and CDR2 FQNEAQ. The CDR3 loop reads CASSPDSWTEETQYF. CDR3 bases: TGTGCCAGCAGCCCCGATTCCTGGACAGAAGAGACCCAGTACTTC.

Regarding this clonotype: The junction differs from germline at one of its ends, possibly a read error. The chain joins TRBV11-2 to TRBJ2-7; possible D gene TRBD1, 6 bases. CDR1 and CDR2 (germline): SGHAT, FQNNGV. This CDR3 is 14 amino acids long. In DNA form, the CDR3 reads TGTGCCAGCAGCTTAGGCCAGGGGCCCTACGAGCAGTGCTTC. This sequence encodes CASSLGQGPYEQCF.

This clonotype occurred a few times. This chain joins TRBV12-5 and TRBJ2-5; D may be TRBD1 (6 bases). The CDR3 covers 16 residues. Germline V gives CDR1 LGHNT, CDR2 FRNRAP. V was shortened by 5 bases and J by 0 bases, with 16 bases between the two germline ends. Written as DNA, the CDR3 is TGTGCTAGTGGTCTCGCCGGGACAACGGACCAAGAGACCCAGTACTTC. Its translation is CASGLAGTTDQETQYF.

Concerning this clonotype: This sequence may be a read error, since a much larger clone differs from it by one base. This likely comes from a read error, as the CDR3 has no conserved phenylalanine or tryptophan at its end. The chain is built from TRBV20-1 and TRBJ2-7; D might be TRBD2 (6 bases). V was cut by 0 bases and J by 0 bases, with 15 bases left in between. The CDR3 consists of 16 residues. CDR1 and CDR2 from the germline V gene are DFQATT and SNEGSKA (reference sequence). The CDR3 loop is CSARDRAGPGSYEQYY. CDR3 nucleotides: TGCAGTGCTAGAGATAGGGCGGGGCCTGGCTCCTACGAGCAGTACTAC.

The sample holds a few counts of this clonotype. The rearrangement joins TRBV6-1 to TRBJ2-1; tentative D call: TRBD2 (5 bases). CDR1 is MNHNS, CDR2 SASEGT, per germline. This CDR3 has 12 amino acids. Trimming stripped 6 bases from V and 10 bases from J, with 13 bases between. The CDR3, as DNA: TGTGCCAGCAGCTCCCCGGGGTTCGAGCAGTTCTTC. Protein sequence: CASSSPGFEQFF.

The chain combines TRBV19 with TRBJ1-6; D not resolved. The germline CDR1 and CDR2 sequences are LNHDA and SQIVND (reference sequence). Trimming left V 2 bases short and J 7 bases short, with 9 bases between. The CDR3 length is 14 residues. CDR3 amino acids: CASSIFHLNSPLHF. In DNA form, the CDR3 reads TGTGCCAGTAGTATATTTCATCTCAATTCACCCCTCCACTTT.

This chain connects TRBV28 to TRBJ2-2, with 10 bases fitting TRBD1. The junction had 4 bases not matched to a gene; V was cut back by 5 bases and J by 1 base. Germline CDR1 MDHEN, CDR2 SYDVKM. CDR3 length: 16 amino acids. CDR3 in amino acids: CASSGGTGVNTGELFF. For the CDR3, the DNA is TGTGCCAGCAGTGGCGGGACAGGGGTGAACACCGGGGAGCTGTTTTTT.

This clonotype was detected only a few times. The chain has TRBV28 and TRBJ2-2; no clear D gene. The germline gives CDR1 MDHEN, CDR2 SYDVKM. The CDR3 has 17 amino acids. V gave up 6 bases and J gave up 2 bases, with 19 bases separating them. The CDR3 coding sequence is TGTGCCAGCAGCCCAGGCCCTGCAGACACTAACACCGGGGAGCTGTTTTTT. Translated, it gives CASSPGPADTNTGELFF.

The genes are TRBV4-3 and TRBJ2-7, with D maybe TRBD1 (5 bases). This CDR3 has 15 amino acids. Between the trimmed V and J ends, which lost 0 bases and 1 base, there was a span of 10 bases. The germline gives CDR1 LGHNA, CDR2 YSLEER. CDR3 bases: TGCGCCAGCAGCCAAGATTGGGCAGGGTCCTACGAGCAGTACTTC. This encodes CASSQDWAGSYEQYF.

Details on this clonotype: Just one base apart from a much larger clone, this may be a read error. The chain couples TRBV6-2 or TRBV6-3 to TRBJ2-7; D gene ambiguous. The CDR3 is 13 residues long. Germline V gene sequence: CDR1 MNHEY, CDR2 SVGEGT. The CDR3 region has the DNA TGTGCCAGCAGCCCGTTCAAGTCCTACGAGCAGCACTTC. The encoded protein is CASSPFKSYEQHF.

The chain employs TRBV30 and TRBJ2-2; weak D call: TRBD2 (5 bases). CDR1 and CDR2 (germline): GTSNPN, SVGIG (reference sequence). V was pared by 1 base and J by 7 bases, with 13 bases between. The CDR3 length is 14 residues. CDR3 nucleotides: TGTGCCTGGAGTGACGGTCACGGGGTCGGGGAGCTGTTTTTT. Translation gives CAWSDGHGVGELFF.

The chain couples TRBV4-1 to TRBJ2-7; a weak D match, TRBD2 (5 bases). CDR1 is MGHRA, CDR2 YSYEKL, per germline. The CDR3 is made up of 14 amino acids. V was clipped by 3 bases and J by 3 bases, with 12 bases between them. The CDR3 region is CASSQPAGLYEQYF. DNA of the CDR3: TGCGCCAGCAGCCAGCCGGCAGGACTCTACGAGCAGTACTTC.

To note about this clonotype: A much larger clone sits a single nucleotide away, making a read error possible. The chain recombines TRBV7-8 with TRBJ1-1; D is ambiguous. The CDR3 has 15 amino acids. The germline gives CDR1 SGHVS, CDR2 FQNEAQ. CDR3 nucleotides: TGTGCCAACAGCTTAGCTCTCGTCGCGGGCACTGAAGCTTTCTTT. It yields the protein CANSLALVAGTEAFF.

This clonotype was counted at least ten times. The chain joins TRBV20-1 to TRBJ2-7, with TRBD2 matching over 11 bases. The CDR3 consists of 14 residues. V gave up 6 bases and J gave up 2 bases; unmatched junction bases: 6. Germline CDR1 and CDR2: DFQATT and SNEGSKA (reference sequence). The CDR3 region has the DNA TGCAGTGCGCTTTTAGCGGGAGGGCCCTACGAGCAGTACTTC. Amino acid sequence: CSALLAGGPYEQYF.

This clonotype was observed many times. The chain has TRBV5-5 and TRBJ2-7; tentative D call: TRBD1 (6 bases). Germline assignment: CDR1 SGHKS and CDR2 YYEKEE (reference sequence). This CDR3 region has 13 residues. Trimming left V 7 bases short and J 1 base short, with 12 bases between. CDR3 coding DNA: TGTGCCAGCGAGAGCCAGGGGTCCTACGAGCAGTACTTC. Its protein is CASESQGSYEQYF.

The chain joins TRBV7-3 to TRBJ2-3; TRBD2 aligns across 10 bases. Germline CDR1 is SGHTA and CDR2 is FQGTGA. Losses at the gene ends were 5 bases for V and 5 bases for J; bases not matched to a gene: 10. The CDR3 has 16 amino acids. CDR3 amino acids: CASSNTSGMLVDTQYF. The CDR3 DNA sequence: TGTGCCAGCAGCAACACTAGCGGGATGTTAGTAGATACGCAGTATTTT.

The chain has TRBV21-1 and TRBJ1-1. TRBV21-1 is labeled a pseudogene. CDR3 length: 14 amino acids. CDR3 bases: TGTGCCAGCAACAACATAACAAATATGACTAAAGCTTTCTTT. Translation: CASNNITNMTKAFF.

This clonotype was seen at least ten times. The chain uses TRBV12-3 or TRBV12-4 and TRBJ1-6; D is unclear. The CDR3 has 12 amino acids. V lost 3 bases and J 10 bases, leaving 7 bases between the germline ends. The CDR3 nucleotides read TGTGCCAGCAGTTTGGGGTCCTCACCCCTCCACTTT. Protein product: CASSLGSSPLHF.

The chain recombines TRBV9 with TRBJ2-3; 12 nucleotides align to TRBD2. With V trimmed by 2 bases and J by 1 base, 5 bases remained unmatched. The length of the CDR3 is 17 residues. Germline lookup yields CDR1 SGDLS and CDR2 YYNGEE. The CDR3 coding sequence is TGTGCCAGCAGCGTTCTAGCGGGGGGGCCGGGCACAGATACGCAGTATTTT. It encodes CASSVLAGGPGTDTQYF.

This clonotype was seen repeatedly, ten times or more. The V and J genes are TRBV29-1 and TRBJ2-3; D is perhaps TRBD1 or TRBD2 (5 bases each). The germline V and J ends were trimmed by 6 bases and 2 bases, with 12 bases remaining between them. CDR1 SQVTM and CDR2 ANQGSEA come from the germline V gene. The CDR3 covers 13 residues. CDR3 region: CSVSGTNTDTQYF. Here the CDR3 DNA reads TGCAGCGTGTCCGGGACCAACACAGATACGCAGTATTTT.

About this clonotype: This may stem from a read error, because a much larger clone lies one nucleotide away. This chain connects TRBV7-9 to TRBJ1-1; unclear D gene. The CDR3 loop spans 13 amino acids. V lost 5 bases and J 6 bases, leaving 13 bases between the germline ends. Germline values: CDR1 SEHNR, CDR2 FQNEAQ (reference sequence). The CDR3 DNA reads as TGTGCCAGCAGCCGTATAGTGGACGCTGAAGCTTTCTTT. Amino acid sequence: CASSRIVDAEAFF.

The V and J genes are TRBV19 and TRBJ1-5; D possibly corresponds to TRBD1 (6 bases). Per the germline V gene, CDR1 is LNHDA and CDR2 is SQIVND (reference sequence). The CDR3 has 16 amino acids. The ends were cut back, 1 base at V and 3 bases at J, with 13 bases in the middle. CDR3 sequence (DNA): TGTGCCAGTAGTATAGGGACAAGGGGGAACAATCAGCCCCAGCATTTT. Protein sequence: CASSIGTRGNNQPQHF.

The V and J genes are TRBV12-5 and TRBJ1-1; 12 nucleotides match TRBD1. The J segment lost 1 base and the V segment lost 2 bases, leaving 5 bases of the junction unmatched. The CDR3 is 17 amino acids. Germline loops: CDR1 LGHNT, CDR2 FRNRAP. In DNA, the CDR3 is TGTGCTAGTGGTTTGTCGGGACAGGGGGCGCAGAACACTGAAGCTTTCTTT. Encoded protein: CASGLSGQGAQNTEAFF.

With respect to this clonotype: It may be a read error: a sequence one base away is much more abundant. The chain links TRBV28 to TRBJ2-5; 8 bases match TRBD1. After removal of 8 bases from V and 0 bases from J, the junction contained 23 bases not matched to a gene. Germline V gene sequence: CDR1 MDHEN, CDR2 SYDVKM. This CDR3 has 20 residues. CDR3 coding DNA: TGTGCCAGCGGCTTCCTACCCCCCGGGACAGGAGAGCTGTACCAAGAGACCCAGTACTTC. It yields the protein CASGFLPPGTGELYQETQYF.

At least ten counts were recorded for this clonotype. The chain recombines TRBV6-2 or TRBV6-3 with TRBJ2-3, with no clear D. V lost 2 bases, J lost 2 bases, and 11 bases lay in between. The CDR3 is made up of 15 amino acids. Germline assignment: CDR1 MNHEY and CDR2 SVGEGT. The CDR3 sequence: CASSYPWSDTDTQYF. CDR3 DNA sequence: TGTGCCAGCAGTTACCCTTGGAGCGACACAGATACGCAGTATTTT.

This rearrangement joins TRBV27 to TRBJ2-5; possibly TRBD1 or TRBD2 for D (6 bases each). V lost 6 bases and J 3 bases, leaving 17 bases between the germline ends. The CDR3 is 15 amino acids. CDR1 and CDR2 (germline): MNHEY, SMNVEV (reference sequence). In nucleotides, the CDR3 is TGTGCCAGCAGCGACTACAGGGAGGCAAAAGAGACCCAGTACTTC. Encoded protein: CASSDYREAKETQYF.

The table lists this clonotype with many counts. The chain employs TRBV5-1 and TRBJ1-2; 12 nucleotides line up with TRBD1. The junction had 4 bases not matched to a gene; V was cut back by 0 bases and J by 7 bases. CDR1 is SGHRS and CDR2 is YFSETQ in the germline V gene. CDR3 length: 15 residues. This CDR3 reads CASSLEGQGALGYTF. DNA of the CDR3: TGCGCCAGCAGCTTGGAGGGACAGGGGGCGCTTGGCTACACCTTC.

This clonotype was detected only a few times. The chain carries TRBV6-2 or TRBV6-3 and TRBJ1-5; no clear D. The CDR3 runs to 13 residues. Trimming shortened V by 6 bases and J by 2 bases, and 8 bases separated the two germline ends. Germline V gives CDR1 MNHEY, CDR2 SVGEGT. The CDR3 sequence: CASRDWGNQPQHF. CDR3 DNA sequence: TGTGCCAGCAGGGACTGGGGCAATCAGCCCCAGCATTTT.

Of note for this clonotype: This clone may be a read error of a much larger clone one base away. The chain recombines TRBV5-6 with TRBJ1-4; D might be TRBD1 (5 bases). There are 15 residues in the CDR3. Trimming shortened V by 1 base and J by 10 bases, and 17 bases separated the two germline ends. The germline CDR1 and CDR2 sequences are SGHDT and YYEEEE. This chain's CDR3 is CASSLSSGREGKLFF. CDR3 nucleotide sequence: TGTGCCAGCAGCTTGTCTTCGGGCAGGGAGGGAAAACTGTTTTTT.

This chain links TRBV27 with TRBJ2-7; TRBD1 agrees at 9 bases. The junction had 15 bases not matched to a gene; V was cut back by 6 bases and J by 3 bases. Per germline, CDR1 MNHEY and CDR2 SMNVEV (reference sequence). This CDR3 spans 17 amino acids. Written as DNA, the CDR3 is TGTGCCAGCAGAGCGCGCATGGGACAGGGACCGGACTACGAGCAGTACTTC. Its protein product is CASRARMGQGPDYEQYF.